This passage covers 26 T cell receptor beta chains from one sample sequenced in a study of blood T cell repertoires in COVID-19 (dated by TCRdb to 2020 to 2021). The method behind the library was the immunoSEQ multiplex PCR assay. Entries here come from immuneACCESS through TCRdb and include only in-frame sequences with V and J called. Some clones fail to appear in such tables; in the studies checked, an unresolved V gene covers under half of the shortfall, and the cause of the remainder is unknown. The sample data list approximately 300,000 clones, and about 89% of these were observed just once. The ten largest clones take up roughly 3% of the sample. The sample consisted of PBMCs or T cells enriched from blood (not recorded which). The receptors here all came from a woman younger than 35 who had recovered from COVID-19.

CDR3 region: CASSLFGVGNRRYTDTQYF. CDR3 nucleotide sequence: TGTGCCAGCAGCTTATTTGGTGTCGGGAACCGAAGATACACAGATACGCAGTATTTT. The V and J genes are TRBV7-8 and TRBJ2-3; tentative D call: TRBD2 (5 bases). This CDR3 is built from 19 residues. Germline lookup yields CDR1 SGHVS and CDR2 FQNEAQ. Trimming left V 2 bases short and J 2 bases short, with 23 bases between. Drawing the rest from reference TRBV7-8 and TRBJ2-3, the complete variable domain is GAGVSQSPRYKVAKRGQDVALRCDPISGHVSLFWYQQALGQGPEFLTYFQNEAQLDKSGLPSDRFFAERPEGSVSTLKIQRTQQEDSAVYLCASSLFGVGNRRYTDTQYFGPGTRLTVL.

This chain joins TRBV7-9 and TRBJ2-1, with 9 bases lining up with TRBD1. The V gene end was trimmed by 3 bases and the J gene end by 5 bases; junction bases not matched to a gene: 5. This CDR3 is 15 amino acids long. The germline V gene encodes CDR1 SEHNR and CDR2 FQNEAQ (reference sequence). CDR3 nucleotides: TGTGCCAGCAGCTTCGGGACAGGGTCCCACAATGAGCAGTTCTTC. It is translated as CASSFGTGSHNEQFF.

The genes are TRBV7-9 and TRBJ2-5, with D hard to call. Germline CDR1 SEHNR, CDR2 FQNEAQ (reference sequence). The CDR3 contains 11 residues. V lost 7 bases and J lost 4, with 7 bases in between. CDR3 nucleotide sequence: TGTGCCAGCAATTCTAGAGAGACCCAGTACTTC. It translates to CASNSRETQYF.

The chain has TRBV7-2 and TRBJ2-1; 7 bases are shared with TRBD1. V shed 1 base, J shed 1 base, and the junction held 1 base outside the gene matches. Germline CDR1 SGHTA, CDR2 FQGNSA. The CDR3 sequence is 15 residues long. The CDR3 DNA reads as TGTGCCAGCAGCTTAGAGGGACAGTCCTACAATGAGCAGTTCTTC. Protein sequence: CASSLEGQSYNEQFF. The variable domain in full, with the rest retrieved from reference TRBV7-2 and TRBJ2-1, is GAGVSQSPSNKVTEKGKDVELRCDPISGHTALYWYRQSLGQGLEFLIYFQGNSAPDKSGLPSDRFSAERTGGSVSTLTIQRTQQEDSAVYLCASSLEGQSYNEQFFGPGTRLTVL.

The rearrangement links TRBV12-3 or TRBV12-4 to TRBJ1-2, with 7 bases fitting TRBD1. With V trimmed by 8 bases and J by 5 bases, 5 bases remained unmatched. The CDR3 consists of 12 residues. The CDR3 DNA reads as TGTGCCAGCGGGATACAGGGGTATGGCTACACCTTC. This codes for CASGIQGYGYTF.

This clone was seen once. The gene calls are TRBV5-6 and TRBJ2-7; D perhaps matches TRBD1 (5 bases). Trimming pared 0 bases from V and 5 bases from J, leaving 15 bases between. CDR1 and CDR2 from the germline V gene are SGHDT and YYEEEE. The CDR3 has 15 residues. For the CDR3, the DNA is TGTGCCAGCAGCTTGGTAACAGGTGAATTCGACGAGCAGTACTTC. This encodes CASSLVTGEFDEQYF.

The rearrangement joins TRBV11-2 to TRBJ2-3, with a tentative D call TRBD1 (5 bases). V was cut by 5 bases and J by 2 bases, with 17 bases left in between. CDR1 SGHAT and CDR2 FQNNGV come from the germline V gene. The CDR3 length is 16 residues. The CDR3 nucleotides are TGTGCCAGCAGCCCTAGTGGCGAAGGGGACACAGATACGCAGTATTTT. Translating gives CASSPSGEGDTDTQYF.

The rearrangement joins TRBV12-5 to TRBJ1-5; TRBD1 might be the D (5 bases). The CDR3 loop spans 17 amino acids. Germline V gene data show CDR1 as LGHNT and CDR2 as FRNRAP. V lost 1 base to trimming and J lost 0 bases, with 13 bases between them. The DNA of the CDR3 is TGTGCTAGTGGTTTGGACCGACAGCCCTTTAGCAATCAGCCCCAGCATTTT. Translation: CASGLDRQPFSNQPQHF.

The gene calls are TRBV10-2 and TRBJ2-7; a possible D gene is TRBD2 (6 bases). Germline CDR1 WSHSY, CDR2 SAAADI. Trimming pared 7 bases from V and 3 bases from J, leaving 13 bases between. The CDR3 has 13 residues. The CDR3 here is CASTPGVYYEQYF. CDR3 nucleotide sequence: TGCGCCAGCACCCCGGGAGTATACTACGAGCAGTACTTC.

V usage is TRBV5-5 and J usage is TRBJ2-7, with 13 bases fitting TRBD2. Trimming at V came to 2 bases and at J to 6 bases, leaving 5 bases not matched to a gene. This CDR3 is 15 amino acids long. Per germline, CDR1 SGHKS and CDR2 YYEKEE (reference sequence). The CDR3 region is CASSFPGLAGLEQYF. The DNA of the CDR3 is TGTGCCAGCAGCTTTCCGGGACTAGCGGGACTCGAGCAGTACTTC.

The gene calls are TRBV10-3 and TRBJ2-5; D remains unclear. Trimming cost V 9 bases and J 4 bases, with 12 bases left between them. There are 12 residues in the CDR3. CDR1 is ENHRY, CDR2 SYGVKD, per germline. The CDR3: CAIALPGETQYF. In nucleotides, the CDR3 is TGTGCCATTGCTTTACCAGGAGAGACCCAGTACTTC.

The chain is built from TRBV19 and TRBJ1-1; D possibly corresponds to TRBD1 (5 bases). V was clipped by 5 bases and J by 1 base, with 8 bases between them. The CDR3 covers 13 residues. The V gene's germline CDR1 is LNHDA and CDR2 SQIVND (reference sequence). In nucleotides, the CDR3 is TGTGCCAGTAGTGCCAGGGAGAACACTGAAGCTTTCTTT. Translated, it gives CASSARENTEAFF. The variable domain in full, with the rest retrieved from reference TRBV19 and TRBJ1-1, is DGGITQSPKYLFRKEGQNVTLSCEQNLNHDAMYWYRQDPGQGLRLIYYSQIVNDFQKGDIAEGYSVSREKKESFPLTVTSAQKNPTAFYLCASSARENTEAFFGQGTRLTVV.

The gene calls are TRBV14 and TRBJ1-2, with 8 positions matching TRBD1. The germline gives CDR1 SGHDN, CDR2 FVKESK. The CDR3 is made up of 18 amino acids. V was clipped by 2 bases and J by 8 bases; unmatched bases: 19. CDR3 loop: CASSQWTGKFGPPRGYTF. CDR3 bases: TGTGCCAGCAGCCAATGGACAGGGAAGTTCGGGCCCCCTAGGGGCTACACCTTC.

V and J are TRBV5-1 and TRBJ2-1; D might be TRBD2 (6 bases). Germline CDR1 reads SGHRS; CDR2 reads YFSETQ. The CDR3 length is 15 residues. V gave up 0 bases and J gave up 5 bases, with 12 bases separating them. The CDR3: CASSLALASHNEQFF. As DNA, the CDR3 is TGCGCCAGCAGCTTGGCACTAGCTTCCCACAATGAGCAGTTCTTC.

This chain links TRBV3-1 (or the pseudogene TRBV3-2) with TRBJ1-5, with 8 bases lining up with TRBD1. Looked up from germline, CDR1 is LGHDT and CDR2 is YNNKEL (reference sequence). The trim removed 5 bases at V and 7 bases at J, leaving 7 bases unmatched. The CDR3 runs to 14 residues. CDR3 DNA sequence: TGTGCCAGCAGCGCGACAGGGGTGGGGCAGCCCCAGCATTTT. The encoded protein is CASSATGVGQPQHF.

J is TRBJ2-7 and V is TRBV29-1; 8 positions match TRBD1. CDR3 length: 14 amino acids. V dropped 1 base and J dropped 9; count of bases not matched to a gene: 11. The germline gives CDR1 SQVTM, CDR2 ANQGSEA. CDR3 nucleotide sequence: TGCAGCGTTGAAGGGCCAGGGGGCCCCCGTAGGCAGTACTTC. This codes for CSVEGPGGPRRQYF.

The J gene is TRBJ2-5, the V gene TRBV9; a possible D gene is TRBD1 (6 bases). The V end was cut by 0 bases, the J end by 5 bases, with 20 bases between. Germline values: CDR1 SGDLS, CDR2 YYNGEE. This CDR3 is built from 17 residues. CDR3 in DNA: TGTGCCAGCAGCGTAGGCGTCAGGGGAAAAGGGTGGGAGACCCAGTACTTC. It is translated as CASSVGVRGKGWETQYF.

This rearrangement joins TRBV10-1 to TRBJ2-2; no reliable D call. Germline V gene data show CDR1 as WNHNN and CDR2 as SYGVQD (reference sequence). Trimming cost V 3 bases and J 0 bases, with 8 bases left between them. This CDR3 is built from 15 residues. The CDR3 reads CASSDSAANTGELFF. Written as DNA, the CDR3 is TGCGCCAGCAGTGATTCGGCGGCGAACACCGGGGAGCTGTTTTTT.

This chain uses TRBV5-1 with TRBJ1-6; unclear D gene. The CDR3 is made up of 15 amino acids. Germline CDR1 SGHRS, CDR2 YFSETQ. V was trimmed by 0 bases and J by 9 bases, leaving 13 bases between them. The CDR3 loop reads CASSLVEAMGSPLHF. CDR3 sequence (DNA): TGCGCCAGCAGCTTGGTTGAGGCCATGGGTTCACCCCTCCACTTT.

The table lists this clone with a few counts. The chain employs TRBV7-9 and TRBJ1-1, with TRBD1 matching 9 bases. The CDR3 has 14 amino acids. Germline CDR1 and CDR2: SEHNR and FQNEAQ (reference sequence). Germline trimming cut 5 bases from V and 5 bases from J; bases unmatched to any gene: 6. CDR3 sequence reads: CASSPTGGHTEAFF. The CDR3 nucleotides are TGTGCCAGCAGCCCGACAGGGGGTCATACTGAAGCTTTCTTT.

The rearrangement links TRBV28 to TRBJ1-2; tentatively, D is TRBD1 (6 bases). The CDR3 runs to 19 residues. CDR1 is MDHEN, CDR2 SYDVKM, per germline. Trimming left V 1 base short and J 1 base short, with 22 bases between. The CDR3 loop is CASSLFRLRGGADNYGYTF. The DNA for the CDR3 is TGTGCCAGCAGTTTATTCCGCCTTCGGGGGGGCGCCGATAACTATGGCTACACCTTC.

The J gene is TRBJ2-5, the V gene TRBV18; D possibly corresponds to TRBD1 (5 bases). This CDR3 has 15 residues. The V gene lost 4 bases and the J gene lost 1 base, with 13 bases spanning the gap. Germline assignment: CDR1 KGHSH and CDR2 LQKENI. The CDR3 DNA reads TGTGCCAGCTCACTGATTAGGGGAAGCCAAGAGACCCAGTACTTC. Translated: CASSLIRGSQETQYF.

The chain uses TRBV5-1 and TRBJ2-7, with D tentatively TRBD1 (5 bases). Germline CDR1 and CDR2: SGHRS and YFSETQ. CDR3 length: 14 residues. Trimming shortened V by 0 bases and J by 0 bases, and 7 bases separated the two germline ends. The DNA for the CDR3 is TGCGCCAGCAGCTTGGACCAGGGCTCCTACGAGCAGTACTTC. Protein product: CASSLDQGSYEQYF.

The CDR3 protein is CAWSAGTGGTEAFF. The DNA of the CDR3 is TGTGCCTGGAGTGCAGGGACAGGGGGCACTGAAGCTTTCTTT. V and J are TRBV30 and TRBJ1-1; 11 nucleotides align to TRBD1. The CDR3 extends over 14 amino acids. CDR1 is GTSNPN, CDR2 SVGIG, per germline (reference sequence). Trimming at V came to 1 base and at J to 4 bases, leaving 2 bases not matched to a gene. The full variable domain, in which reference TRBV30 and TRBJ1-1 provide the parts outside the CDR3, is SQTIHQWPATLVQPVGSPLSLECTVEGTSNPNLYWYRQAAGRGLQLLFYSVGIGQISSEVPQNLSASRPQDRQFILSSKKLLLSDSGFYLCAWSAGTGGTEAFFGQGTRLTVV.

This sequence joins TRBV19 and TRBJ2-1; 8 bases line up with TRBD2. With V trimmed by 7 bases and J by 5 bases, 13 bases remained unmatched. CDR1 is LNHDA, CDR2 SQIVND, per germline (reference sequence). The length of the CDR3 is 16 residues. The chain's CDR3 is CASTTFTGTSNNEQFF. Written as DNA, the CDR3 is TGTGCCAGTACCACCTTTACGGGGACTAGTAACAATGAGCAGTTCTTC.

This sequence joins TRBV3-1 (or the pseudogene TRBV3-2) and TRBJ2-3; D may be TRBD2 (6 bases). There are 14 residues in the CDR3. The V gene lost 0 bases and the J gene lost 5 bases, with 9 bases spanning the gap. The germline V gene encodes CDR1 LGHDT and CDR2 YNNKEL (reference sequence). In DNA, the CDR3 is TGTGCCAGCAGCCAAGATACCGGGAGAGATACGCAGTATTTT. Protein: CASSQDTGRDTQYF.